Below, 26 T cell receptor beta chains from the same sample are listed, as sequenced in a study of T cell responses to AZD1222 COVID-19 vaccine. Assay used: immunoSEQ multiplex PCR; TCRdb lists only in-frame clones, some missing. In the table there are about 110,000 clones, roughly 90% of which are singletons. Sequenced here: peripheral blood, sampled on day 0 of AZD1222 vaccination. The receptors derive from an adult in good health.

The chain carries TRBV7-2 and TRBJ2-2, with TRBD1 matching 7 bases. Losses at the gene ends were 4 bases for V and 3 bases for J; bases not matched to a gene: 8. CDR3 size: 16 residues. Germline V gives CDR1 SGHTA, CDR2 FQGNSA. The CDR3 spells CASSSHRGADTGELFF. CDR3 DNA: TGTGCCAGCAGCTCACACAGGGGCGCGGACACCGGGGAGCTGTTTTTT.

The chain couples TRBV14 to TRBJ2-1; TRBD2 aligns across 9 bases. CDR3 size: 17 residues. Trimming removed 1 base from V and 0 bases from J; junction bases left unmatched: 4. The germline V gene has CDR1 SGHDN and CDR2 FVKESK. The CDR3 DNA reads as TGTGCCAGCAGCCAAGCGTCTAGCGGGGCCTCCTACAATGAGCAGTTCTTC. This codes for CASSQASSGASYNEQFF.

The J gene is TRBJ1-4, the V gene TRBV28, with D hard to call. Per germline, CDR1 MDHEN and CDR2 SYDVKM. Trimming removed 5 bases from V and 8 bases from J, with 21 bases in between. This CDR3 region has 16 residues. The CDR3 DNA is TGTGCCAGCAGTCGACTGACGGAATCGGCGGGCGAAAAACTGTTTTTT. Translation: CASSRLTESAGEKLFF.

The J gene is TRBJ2-3, the V gene TRBV7-3, with TRBD2 as a possible D gene (6 bases). V lost 3 bases and J 2 bases, leaving 9 bases between the germline ends. Looked up from germline, CDR1 is SGHTA and CDR2 is FQGTGA. The length of the CDR3 is 14 residues. The CDR3 DNA is TGTGCCAGCAGCTTGGGCGGGGACACAGATACGCAGTATTTT. Translating it yields CASSLGGDTDTQYF.

The rearrangement joins TRBV18 to TRBJ1-3, with D possibly TRBD1 on 6 matching bases. The V end was cut by 0 bases, the J end by 2 bases, with 14 bases between. CDR3 length equals 17 residues. Germline CDR1 reads KGHSH; CDR2 reads LQKENI. The CDR3 here is CASSPPGGASTGNTIYF. The CDR3 coding sequence is TGTGCCAGCTCACCACCGGGGGGCGCGTCTACTGGAAACACCATATATTTT.

The chain links TRBV7-9 to TRBJ2-3; 9 bases align to TRBD2. This CDR3 is 15 amino acids long. Germline V gene sequence: CDR1 SEHNR, CDR2 FQNEAQ (reference sequence). V shed 5 bases, J shed 4 bases, and the junction held 7 bases outside the gene matches. CDR3 coding DNA: TGTGCCAGCAGCGAAGGGACTAGCTCGGCAGATACGCAGTATTTT. Its protein is CASSEGTSSADTQYF.

CDR3 sequence: CASSGLTGDATQYF. The CDR3 coding sequence is TGCGCCAGCAGTGGTTTGACAGGGGATGCTACGCAGTATTTT. The V gene is TRBV10-1, the J gene TRBJ2-3; 8 bases fit TRBD1. The J segment lost 8 bases and the V segment lost 4 bases, leaving 8 bases of the junction unmatched. Germline V CDR1 and CDR2: WNHNN, SYGVQD (reference sequence). This CDR3 region has 14 residues.

The chain has TRBV5-4 and TRBJ1-2; perhaps TRBD1 as D (6 bases). V lost 2 bases and J 6 bases, leaving 8 bases between the germline ends. This CDR3 contains 12 residues. CDR1 is SGHNT and CDR2 is YYREEE in the germline V gene (reference sequence). DNA for the CDR3: TGTGCCAGCAGCTTCCAGGGGAATGGCTACACCTTC. This translates into CASSFQGNGYTF. The full variable domain, completed using reference TRBV5-4 and TRBJ1-2, is ETGVTQSPTHLIKTRGQQVTLRCSSQSGHNTVSWYQQALGQGPQFIFQYYREEENGRGNFPPRFSGLQFPNYSSELNVNALELDDSALYLCASSFQGNGYTFGSGTRLTVV.

The V and J genes are TRBV5-3 and TRBJ2-7, with a possible D match to TRBD2 (6 bases). TRBV5-3 is designated an ORF whose function remains uncertain. This CDR3 has 17 residues. Trimming shortened V by 6 bases and J by 4 bases, and 26 bases separated the two germline ends. This CDR3 is CARNGKGDGLPDYEQYF. As DNA, the CDR3 is TGTGCCAGAAACGGAAAGGGCGACGGACTACCCGATTACGAGCAGTACTTC.

This clone was observed once. This rearrangement joins TRBV6-5 to TRBJ1-1; TRBD1 matches 7 bases. After removal of 2 bases from V and 2 bases from J, the junction contained 2 bases not matched to a gene. There are 14 residues in the CDR3. The germline V gene has CDR1 MNHEY and CDR2 SVGAGI. The CDR3: CASSYPGGNTEAFF. The CDR3 DNA reads as TGTGCCAGCAGTTACCCAGGGGGTAACACTGAAGCTTTCTTT.

The V gene is TRBV27, the J gene TRBJ2-1, with D perhaps TRBD1 (5 bases). V was pared by 5 bases and J by 4 bases, with 6 bases between. CDR3 size: 12 residues. Germline V gene data show CDR1 as MNHEY and CDR2 as SMNVEV (reference sequence). In DNA form, the CDR3 reads TGTGCCAGCAGTACAGGATACAATGAGCAGTTCTTC. Translation: CASSTGYNEQFF.

CDR3 protein: CASSFGTGGREQFF. CDR3 sequence (DNA): TGTGCCAGCAGCTTCGGGACAGGGGGCCGGGAGCAGTTCTTC. V usage is TRBV7-9 and J usage is TRBJ2-1, with TRBD1 matching over 12 bases. Germline CDR1 is SEHNR and CDR2 is FQNEAQ (reference sequence). This CDR3 comprises 14 residues. The trim removed 3 bases at V and 10 bases at J, leaving 4 bases unmatched.

The CDR3 is CASSGGASYNEQFF. DNA for the CDR3: TGTGCCAGCAGTGGAGGGGCCTCCTACAATGAGCAGTTCTTC. The chain has TRBV2 and TRBJ2-1; either TRBD1 or TRBD2 may supply D (5 bases each). V shed 4 bases and J shed 0 bases, with 7 bases lying between them. CDR1 and CDR2 (germline): SNHLY, FYNNEI. The CDR3 is made up of 14 amino acids. Looking up the rest from reference TRBV2 and TRBJ2-1 gives the full variable domain: EPEVTQTPSHQVTQMGQEVILRCVPISNHLYFYWYRQILGQKVEFLVSFYNNEISEKSEIFDDQFSVERPDGSNFTLKIRSTKLEDSAMYFCASSGGASYNEQFFGPGTRLTVL.

The chain carries TRBV28 and TRBJ2-7, with TRBD2 matching over 11 bases. The CDR3 consists of 15 residues. With V trimmed by 8 bases and J by 0 bases, 6 bases remained unmatched. CDR1 and CDR2 (germline): MDHEN, SYDVKM. The CDR3, as DNA: TGTGCCAGCCGGGGGACTAGCGGTTTCTCCTACGAGCAGTACTTC. Amino acids: CASRGTSGFSYEQYF.

The genes are TRBV7-6 and TRBJ1-4; possibly TRBD1 for D (5 bases). Trimming took off 6 bases at V and 8 bases at J, with 13 bases between the two ends. The germline V gene has CDR1 SGHVS and CDR2 FNYEAQ. The CDR3 consists of 13 residues. As DNA, the CDR3 is TGTGCCAGCAGACGAACCGAGGGGGAAAAACTGTTTTTT. This translates into CASRRTEGEKLFF.

The chain employs TRBV7-2 and TRBJ2-3; D is possibly TRBD1 (6 bases). The V end was cut by 7 bases, the J end by 8 bases, with 10 bases between. The length of the CDR3 is 11 residues. Germline V gene data show CDR1 as SGHTA and CDR2 as FQGNSA. CDR3 residues: CASTSQGTQYF. The CDR3 DNA reads TGTGCCAGCACCTCACAGGGTACGCAGTATTTT.

The gene calls are TRBV29-1 and TRBJ2-3; the match to TRBD1 covers 8 bases. V trimming: 7 bases; J trimming: 1 base; junction bases outside the gene matches: 7. In germline, CDR1 is SQVTM, CDR2 ANQGSEA. The CDR3 sequence is 14 residues long. CDR3 DNA: TGCAGCGGTCGGGACAGGAGCCGCACAGATACGCAGTATTTT. This encodes CSGRDRSRTDTQYF.

V usage is TRBV7-8 and J usage is TRBJ1-1; tentatively, D is TRBD1 (5 bases). Trimming left V 5 bases short and J 1 base short, with 8 bases between. This CDR3 region has 13 residues. The V gene's germline CDR1 is SGHVS and CDR2 FQNEAQ. The CDR3 sequence: CASSGGGNTEAFF. The CDR3 DNA reads as TGTGCCAGCAGCGGGGGGGGGAACACTGAAGCTTTCTTT.

J is TRBJ2-3 and V is TRBV18, with D uncertain. This CDR3 is built from 15 residues. The germline V gene encodes CDR1 KGHSH and CDR2 LQKENI. Trimming shortened V by 3 bases and J by 4 bases, and 14 bases separated the two germline ends. CDR3 DNA sequence: TGTGCCAGCTCACCCTACCCCGCCCCTCCAGATACGCAGTATTTT. Amino acid sequence: CASSPYPAPPDTQYF.

V usage is TRBV7-2 and J usage is TRBJ2-2; 10 nucleotides match TRBD1. From germline, CDR1 is SGHTA and CDR2 FQGNSA. The CDR3 consists of 19 residues. The V gene end was trimmed by 6 bases and the J gene end by 3 bases; junction bases not matched to a gene: 16. The DNA for the CDR3 is TGTGCCAGCAGGGCCCTACCGGGACAGGGGCTGGCCCACACCGGGGAGCTGTTTTTT. Encoded protein: CASRALPGQGLAHTGELFF.

The rearrangement links TRBV6-2 or TRBV6-3 to TRBJ2-1; 9 nucleotides align to TRBD2. The CDR3 has 16 amino acids. Looked up from germline, CDR1 is MNHEY and CDR2 is SVGEGT. Trimming removed 2 bases from V and 8 bases from J; junction bases left unmatched: 10. The CDR3 protein is CASSYGREGPQDEQFF. The CDR3 coding sequence is TGTGCCAGCAGTTACGGGCGGGAGGGCCCTCAGGATGAGCAGTTCTTC.

The chain employs TRBV6-1 and TRBJ1-5, with TRBD1 as a possible D gene (5 bases). Trimming took 4 bases from V and 4 from J, leaving 17 bases between them. Germline V gene sequence: CDR1 MNHNS, CDR2 SASEGT. There are 16 residues in the CDR3. CDR3 nucleotide sequence: TGTGCCAGCAGTGGGGGGACCCCGGGTCTTAATCAGCCCCAGCATTTT. Encoded protein: CASSGGTPGLNQPQHF.

CDR3 nucleotides: TGTGCCAGCTCACCACGTTCAAGCCTAGCCCAGGGGGATGAGCAGTTCTTC. Translation: CASSPRSSLAQGDEQFF. The chain combines TRBV18 with TRBJ2-1; 7 nucleotides agree with TRBD1. CDR1 and CDR2 (germline): KGHSH, LQKENI. The CDR3 runs to 17 residues. V gave up 1 base and J gave up 8 bases; unmatched junction bases: 14.

The chain is built from TRBV5-6 and TRBJ2-5; 7 bases agree with TRBD1. V shed 4 bases and J 1 base; nucleotides not matched to a gene: 7. From germline, CDR1 is SGHDT and CDR2 YYEEEE. The length of the CDR3 is 15 residues. In DNA, the CDR3 is TGTGCCAGCAGCAAACAGGGGCAGGGCCAAGAGACCCAGTACTTC. It codes for CASSKQGQGQETQYF.

This chain joins TRBV7-9 and TRBJ2-7; 12 nucleotides match TRBD1. Looked up from germline, CDR1 is SEHNR and CDR2 is FQNEAQ (reference sequence). This CDR3 has 14 residues. Unmatched junction bases numbered 4, after V lost 5 bases and J lost 5 bases. CDR3 region: CASSKGTGGDEQYF. The CDR3 bases are TGTGCCAGCAGCAAAGGGACAGGGGGCGACGAGCAGTACTTC.

The chain has TRBV9 and TRBJ1-2, with 7 bases aligning to TRBD1. From germline, CDR1 is SGDLS and CDR2 YYNGEE. V lost 3 bases, J lost 8 bases, and 7 bases stayed unmatched. This CDR3 contains 13 residues. CDR3 in amino acids: CASSGGGSEGYTF. CDR3 nucleotides: TGTGCCAGCAGCGGAGGGGGCTCTGAGGGCTACACCTTC.